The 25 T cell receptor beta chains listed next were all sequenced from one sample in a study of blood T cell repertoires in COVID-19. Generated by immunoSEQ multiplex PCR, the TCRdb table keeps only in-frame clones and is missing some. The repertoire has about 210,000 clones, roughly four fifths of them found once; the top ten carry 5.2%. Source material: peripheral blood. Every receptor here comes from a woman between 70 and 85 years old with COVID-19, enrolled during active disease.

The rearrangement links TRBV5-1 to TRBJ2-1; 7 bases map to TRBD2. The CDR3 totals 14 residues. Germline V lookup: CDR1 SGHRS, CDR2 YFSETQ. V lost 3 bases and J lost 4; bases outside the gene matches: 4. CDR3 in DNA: TGCGCCAGCAGCTGGGGACTAAATTACAATGAGCAGTTCTTC. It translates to CASSWGLNYNEQFF.

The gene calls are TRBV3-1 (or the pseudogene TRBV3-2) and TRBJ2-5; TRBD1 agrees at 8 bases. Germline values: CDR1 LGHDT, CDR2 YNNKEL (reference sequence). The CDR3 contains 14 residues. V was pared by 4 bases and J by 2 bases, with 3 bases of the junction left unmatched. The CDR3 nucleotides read TGTGCCAGCAGCCTGAGGACAGGGCAAGAGACCCAGTACTTC. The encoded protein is CASSLRTGQETQYF.

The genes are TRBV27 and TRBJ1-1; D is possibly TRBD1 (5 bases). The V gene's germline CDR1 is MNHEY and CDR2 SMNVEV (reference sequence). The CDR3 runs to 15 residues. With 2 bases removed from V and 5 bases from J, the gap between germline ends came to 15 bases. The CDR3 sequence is CASSLRDASGTEAFF. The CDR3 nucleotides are TGTGCCAGCAGTTTACGGGACGCAAGCGGGACTGAAGCTTTCTTT.

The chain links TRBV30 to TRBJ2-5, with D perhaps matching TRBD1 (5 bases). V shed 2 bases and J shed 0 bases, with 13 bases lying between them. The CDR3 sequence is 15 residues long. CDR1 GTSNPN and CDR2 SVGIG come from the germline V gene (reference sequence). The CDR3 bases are TGTGCCTGGAGTATGAGAAAGGGGTACCAAGAGACCCAGTACTTC. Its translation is CAWSMRKGYQETQYF.

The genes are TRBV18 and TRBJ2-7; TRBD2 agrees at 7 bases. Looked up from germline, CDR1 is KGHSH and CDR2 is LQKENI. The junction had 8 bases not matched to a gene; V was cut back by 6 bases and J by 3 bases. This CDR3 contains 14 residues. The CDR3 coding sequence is TGTGCCAGCTCCCCGGCTAGCGGATACTACGAGCAGTACTTC. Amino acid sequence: CASSPASGYYEQYF.

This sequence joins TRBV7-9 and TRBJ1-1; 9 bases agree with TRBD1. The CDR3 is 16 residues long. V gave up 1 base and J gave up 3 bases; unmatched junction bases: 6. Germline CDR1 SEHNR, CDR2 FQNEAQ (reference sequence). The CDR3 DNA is TGTGCCAGCAGCTTAGTCCCGGGACAGGGACACACTGAAGCTTTCTTT. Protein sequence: CASSLVPGQGHTEAFF. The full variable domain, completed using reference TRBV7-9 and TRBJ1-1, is DTGVSQNPRHKITKRGQNVTFRCDPISEHNRLYWYRQTLGQGPEFLTYFQNEAQLEKSRLLSDRFSAERPKGSFSTLEIQRTEQGDSAMYLCASSLVPGQGHTEAFFGQGTRLTVV.

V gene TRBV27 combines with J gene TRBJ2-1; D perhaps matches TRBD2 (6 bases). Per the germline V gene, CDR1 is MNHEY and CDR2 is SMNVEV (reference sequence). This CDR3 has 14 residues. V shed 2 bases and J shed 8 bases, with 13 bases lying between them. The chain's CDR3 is CASSLDGSRYEQFF. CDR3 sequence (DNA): TGTGCCAGCAGTTTAGACGGGAGTCGATATGAGCAGTTCTTC.

Written as DNA, the CDR3 is TGTGCCAGCAGTTTAGCGGGAGGGTACAATGAGCAGTTCTTC. Translating gives CASSLAGGYNEQFF. The chain has TRBV6-5 and TRBJ2-1, with 11 bases that match TRBD2. Germline assignment: CDR1 MNHEY and CDR2 SVGAGI. The CDR3 is made up of 14 amino acids. J was trimmed by 4 bases and V by 4 bases; bases with no gene match: 0.

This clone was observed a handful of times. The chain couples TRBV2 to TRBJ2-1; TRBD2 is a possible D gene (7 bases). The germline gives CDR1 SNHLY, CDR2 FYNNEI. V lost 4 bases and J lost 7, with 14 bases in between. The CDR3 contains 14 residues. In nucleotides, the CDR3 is TGTGCCAGCAGTGTAAGGGGGGGACCGAATGAGCAGTTCTTC. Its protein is CASSVRGGPNEQFF.

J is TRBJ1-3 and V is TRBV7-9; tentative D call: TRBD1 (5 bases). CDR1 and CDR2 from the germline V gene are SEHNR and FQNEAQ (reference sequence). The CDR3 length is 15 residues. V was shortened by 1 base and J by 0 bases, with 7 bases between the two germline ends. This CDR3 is CASSLDRSSGNTIYF. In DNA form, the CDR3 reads TGTGCCAGCAGCTTAGACAGGAGCTCTGGAAACACCATATATTTT.

Here the CDR3 reads CATSDGLAGGPADEQYF. The CDR3 region has the DNA TGTGCCACCAGTGATGGGCTAGCGGGAGGGCCGGCTGACGAGCAGTACTTC. The J gene is TRBJ2-7, the V gene TRBV24-1; 12 positions match TRBD2. The CDR3 extends over 17 amino acids. Germline values: CDR1 KGHDR, CDR2 SFDVKD. Trimming cost V 3 bases and J 5 bases; bases outside gene matches: 10.

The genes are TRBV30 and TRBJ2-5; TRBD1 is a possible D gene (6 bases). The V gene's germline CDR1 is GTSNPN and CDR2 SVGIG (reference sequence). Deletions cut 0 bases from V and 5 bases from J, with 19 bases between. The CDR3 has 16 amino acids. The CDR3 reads CAWSVRASQRGETQYF. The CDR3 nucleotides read TGTGCCTGGAGTGTTCGGGCTAGCCAGAGGGGGGAGACCCAGTACTTC.

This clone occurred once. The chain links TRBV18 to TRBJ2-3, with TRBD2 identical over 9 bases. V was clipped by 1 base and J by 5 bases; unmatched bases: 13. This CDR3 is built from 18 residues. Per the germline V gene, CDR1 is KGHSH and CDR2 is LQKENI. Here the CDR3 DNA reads TGTGCCAGCTCACCACTAGAGGTAGCGGGAGTAGCAGTAGATACGCAGTATTTT. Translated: CASSPLEVAGVAVDTQYF.

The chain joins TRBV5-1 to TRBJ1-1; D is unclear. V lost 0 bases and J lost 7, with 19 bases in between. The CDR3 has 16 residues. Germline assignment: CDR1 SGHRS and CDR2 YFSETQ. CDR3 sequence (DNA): TGCGCCAGCAGCTTGGGCCGAGCGGGATTTGATGGTGAAGCTTTCTTT. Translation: CASSLGRAGFDGEAFF.

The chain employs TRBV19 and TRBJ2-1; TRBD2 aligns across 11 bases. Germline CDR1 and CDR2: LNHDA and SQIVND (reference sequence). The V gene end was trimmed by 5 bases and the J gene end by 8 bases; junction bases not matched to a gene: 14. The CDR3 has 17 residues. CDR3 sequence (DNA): TGTGCCAGTAGTGCGGGGGGTCTAGCGGGAGGTCGGGATGAGCAGTTCTTC. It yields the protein CASSAGGLAGGRDEQFF.

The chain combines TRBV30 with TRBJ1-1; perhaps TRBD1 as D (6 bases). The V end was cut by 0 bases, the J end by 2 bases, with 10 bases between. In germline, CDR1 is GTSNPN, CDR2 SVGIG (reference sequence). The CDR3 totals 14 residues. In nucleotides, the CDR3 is TGTGCCTGGAGTGTGGAACAGGGCAACACTGAAGCTTTCTTT. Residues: CAWSVEQGNTEAFF.

The DNA of the CDR3 is TGTGCCAGCAGTTACTCGGCTAGTCCGGGACAAGAGACCCAGTACTTC. Its protein product is CASSYSASPGQETQYF. The V gene is TRBV6-2 or TRBV6-3, the J gene TRBJ2-5; possibly TRBD2 for D (5 bases). V lost 0 bases, J lost 2 bases, and 13 bases lay in between. Germline V CDR1 and CDR2: MNHEY, SVGEGT. The CDR3 is made up of 16 amino acids.

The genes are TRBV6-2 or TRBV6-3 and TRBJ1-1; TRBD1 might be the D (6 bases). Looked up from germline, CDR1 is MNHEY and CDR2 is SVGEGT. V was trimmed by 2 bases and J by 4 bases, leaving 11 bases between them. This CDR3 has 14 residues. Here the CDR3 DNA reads TGTGCCAGCAGTTACGCATACAGGGCCACTGAAGCTTTCTTT. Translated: CASSYAYRATEAFF.

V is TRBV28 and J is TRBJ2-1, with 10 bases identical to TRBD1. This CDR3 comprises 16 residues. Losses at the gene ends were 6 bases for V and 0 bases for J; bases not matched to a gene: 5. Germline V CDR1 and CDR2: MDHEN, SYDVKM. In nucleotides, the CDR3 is TGTGCCAGCAGACGACAGGGGGCCAACTCCTACAATGAGCAGTTCTTC. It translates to CASRRQGANSYNEQFF.

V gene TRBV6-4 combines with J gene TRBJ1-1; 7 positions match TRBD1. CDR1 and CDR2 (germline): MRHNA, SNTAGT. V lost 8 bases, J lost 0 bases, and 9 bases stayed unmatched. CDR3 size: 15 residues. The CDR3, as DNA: TGTGCCAGCGGGGCTAGACAGGGAATGAACACTGAAGCTTTCTTT. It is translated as CASGARQGMNTEAFF.

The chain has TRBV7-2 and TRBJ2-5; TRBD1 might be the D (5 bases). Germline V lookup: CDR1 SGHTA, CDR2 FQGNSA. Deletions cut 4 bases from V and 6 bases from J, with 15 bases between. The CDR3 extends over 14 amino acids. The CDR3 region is CASSSPVQGKTQYF. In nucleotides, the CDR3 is TGTGCCAGCAGCTCGCCGGTCCAGGGAAAGACCCAGTACTTC.

CDR3 sequence reads: CASSLLLGQAGYTF. CDR3 bases: TGTGCCAGCAGTTTACTCCTGGGACAGGCGGGCTACACCTTC. The chain is built from TRBV28 and TRBJ1-2; TRBD1 aligns across 8 bases. V lost 2 bases to trimming and J lost 8 bases; unmatched junction nucleotides: 7. The CDR3 runs 14 residues. Germline-derived CDR1 and CDR2 are MDHEN and SYDVKM.

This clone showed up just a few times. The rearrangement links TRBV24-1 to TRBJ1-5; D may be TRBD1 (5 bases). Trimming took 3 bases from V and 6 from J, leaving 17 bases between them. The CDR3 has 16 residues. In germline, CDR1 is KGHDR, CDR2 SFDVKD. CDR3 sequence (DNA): TGTGCCACCAGTGATACGACAGCCCGTAAGGGTCAGCCCCAGCATTTT. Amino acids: CATSDTTARKGQPQHF.

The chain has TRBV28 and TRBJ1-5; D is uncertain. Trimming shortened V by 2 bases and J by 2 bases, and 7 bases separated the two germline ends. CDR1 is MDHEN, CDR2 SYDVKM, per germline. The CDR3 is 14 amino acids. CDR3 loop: CASSLPGGNQPQHF. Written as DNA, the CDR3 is TGTGCCAGCAGTTTACCCGGGGGCAATCAGCCCCAGCATTTT.

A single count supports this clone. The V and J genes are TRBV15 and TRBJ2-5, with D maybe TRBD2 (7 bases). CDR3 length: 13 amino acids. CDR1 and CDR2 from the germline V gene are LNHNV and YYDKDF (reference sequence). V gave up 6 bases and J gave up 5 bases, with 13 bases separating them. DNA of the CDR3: TGTGCCACCAGGGGGGCGGGAGACGAGACCCAGTACTTC. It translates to CATRGAGDETQYF.